This entry features one T cell receptor beta chain sequence. This sample is drawn from a study of graft-versus-host responses after intestinal transplantation. Across the study: All of the recipients had induction that used anti-thymocyte globulin, then tacrolimus and steroids for around 3 years. Points from the study as a whole: After transplant, early declines in HvG clones were associated with peak levels of circulating GvH clones.

Libraries were prepared by immunoSEQ multiplex PCR; TCRdb keeps only in-frame clonotypes and omits some of them. The sample lists 9,900 or so clones, 29% occurring once. The study plated roughly 200,000 CFSE-labeled responders with roughly 200,000 irradiated, violet-dye-labeled stimulators. Germline V CDR1 and CDR2: SEHNR, FQNEAQ (reference sequence). The length of the CDR3 is 15 residues. Trimming cost V 2 bases and J 3 bases; bases outside gene matches: 3. The specimen was alloreactive CD8+ T cells from a mixed lymphocyte reaction culture, collected before intestinal transplant. Subset specified: CFSE-low proliferating T cells sorted from roughly 6-day pre-transplant mixed lymphocyte reaction (GvH or HvG direction). The chain employs TRBV7-9 and TRBJ1-3, with 8 bases that match TRBD1. The sequence came from a human patient who received an intestinal transplant. The CDR3 bases are TGTGCCAGCAGCTTACCCAGGGGGCATGGAAACACCATATATTTT. This translates into CASSLPRGHGNTIYF.